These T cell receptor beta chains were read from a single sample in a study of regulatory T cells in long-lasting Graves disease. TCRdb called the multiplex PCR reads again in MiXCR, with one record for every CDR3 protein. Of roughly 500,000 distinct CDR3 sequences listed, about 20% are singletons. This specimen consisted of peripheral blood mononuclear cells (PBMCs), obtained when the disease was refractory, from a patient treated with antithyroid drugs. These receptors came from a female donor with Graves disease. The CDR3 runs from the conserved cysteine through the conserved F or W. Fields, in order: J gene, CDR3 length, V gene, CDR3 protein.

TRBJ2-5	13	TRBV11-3	CASSSQGEETQYF
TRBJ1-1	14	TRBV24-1	CATSDSDRGTEAFF
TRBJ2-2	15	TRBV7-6	CASSFNREGTGELFF
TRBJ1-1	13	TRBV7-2	CALGAGTNTEAFF
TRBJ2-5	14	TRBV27	CASSLFGNQETQYF
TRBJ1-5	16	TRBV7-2	CASSLVGTGLEQPQHF
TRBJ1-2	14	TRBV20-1	CSASVAGRQYGYTF
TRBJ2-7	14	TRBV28	CASTIVARSYEQYF
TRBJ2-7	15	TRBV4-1	CASSQVGGGGYEQYF
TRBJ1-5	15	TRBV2	CASRAGTGPRQPQHF
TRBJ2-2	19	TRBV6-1	CASSTDHGLAGPNTGELFF
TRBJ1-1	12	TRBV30	CAWSVSGGEAFF
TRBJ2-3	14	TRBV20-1	CSASMGSRVGTQYF
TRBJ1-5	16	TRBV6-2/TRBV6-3	CASSAGRGRDNQPQHF
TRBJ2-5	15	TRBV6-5	CASSYFVGMGETQYF
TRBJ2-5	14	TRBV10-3	CAISGDRGQETQYF
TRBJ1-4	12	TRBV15	CATSQPGRELFF
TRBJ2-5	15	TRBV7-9	CASSLADRSWETQYF
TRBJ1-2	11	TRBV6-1	CASVKDYGYTF
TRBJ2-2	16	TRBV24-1	CATSDPRTGVTGELFF
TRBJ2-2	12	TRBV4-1	CASSQQAGELFF
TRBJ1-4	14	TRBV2	CASTRQGLPEKLFF
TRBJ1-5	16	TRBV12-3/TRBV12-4	CASSLLRGEGGQPQHF
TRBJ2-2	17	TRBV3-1	CASSSHHSGRGAGELFF
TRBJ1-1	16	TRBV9	CASSQRPGLTNTEAFF
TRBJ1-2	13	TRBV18	CASSVDGGNGYTF
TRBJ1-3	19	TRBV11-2	CASSVRQREEDPSGNTIYF
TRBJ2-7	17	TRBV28	CASTPPSEQTDQYEQYF
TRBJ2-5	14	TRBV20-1	CSARGPRAQETQYF
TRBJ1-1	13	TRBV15	CATSIGRNTEAFF
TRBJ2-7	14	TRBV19	CASSPIGSPGEQYF
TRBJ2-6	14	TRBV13	CASSWGQGANVLTF
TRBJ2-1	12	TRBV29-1	CSVGAGAHEQFF
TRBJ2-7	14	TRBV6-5	CASSYLAGVHEQYF
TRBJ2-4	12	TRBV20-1	CSASGPITGTSF
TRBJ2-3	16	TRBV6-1	CASSPASGRPADTQYF
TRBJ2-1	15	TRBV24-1	CATSANLVRGVEQFF
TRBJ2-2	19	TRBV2	CASSRVTGLAGLNTGELFF
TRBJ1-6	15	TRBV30	CAWSRDGIYNSPLHF
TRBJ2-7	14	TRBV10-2	CASSSTSGSYEQYF
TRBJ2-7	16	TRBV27	CASRALWGGDPYEQYF
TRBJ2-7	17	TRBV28	CASSFWRSGARSYEQYF
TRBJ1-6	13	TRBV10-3	CAISEAWKTPLHF
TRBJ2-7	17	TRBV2	CASSGLAGGRTGYEQYF
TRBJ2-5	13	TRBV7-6	CASSRQLQETQYF
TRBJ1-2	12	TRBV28	CASSDFTRGYTF
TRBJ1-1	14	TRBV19	CASSIWGVNTEAFF
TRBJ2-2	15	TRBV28	CASSFLAGGAGELFF
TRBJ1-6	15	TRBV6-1	CASSEATGGNSPLHF
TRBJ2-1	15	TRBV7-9	CASSFDRDPYNEQFF
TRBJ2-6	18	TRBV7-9	CASSPFFQVFSGANVLTF
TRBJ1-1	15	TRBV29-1	CSVALTGTVNTEAFF
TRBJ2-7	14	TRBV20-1	CSARDRTPIGEQYF
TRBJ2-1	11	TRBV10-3	CAISELDEQFF
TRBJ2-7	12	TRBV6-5	CASSYEGFEQYF